The 32 T cell receptor beta chains given below trace back to one sample, sequenced in a study of blood T cells in healthy people across ages. PCR was performed a second time for about 6 to 12 cycles using a sample-barcoded 5' primer and a J-beta primer mix. One entry per CDR3 protein, called by TCRdb with MiXCR from the 5' RACE reads. The sample shows approximately 350,000 distinct CDR3 sequences, more than 45% of them seen only once. The sequenced sample was blood. The receptors were sampled from a man in his 60s in good health.

The gene calls are TRBV12-3 or TRBV12-4 and TRBJ1-2, with 9 bases lining up with TRBD1. The CDR3 is 15 residues long. J gave up 4 bases and V 5 bases, and 8 bases lay outside the gene matches. CDR3 in amino acids: CASSANTGGGYGYTF. CDR3 nucleotides: TGTGCCAGCAGTGCCAACACAGGGGGCGGCTATGGCTACACCTTC.

V usage is TRBV19 and J usage is TRBJ1-2; no firm D call. Germline V gene sequence: CDR1 LNHDA, CDR2 SQIVND (reference sequence). The CDR3 is 15 amino acids. V shed 5 bases and J shed 8 bases, with 21 bases lying between them. The CDR3 loop is CASSPRTEMAGGYTF. The CDR3 DNA reads as TGTGCCAGTAGTCCCAGGACGGAGATGGCGGGAGGCTACACCTTC.

This clonotype was found a few times. V is TRBV5-8 and J is TRBJ1-1, with D perhaps matching TRBD1 (5 bases). CDR1 and CDR2 (germline): SGHTS, YDEGEE. The CDR3 runs 14 residues. V was clipped by 0 bases and J by 3 bases, with 9 bases between them. The CDR3 DNA sequence: TGTGCCAGCAGCTTGGCGGGGGTCGACACTGAAGCTTTCTTT. It yields the protein CASSLAGVDTEAFF. Based on the CDR3 plus reference TRBV5-8 and TRBJ1-1, the full variable domain is EAGVTQSPTHLIKTRGQQATLRCSPISGHTSVYWYQQALGLGLQFLLWYDEGEERNRGNFPPRFSGRQFPNYSSELNVNALELEDSALYLCASSLAGVDTEAFFGQGTRLTVV.

Turning to this clonotype: It may be a read error: a sequence one base away is much more abundant. The V call is TRBV10-3, the J call TRBJ2-4; no firm D call. The J call is in doubt because the DNA end fits TRBJ2-7 better. The germline V gene encodes CDR1 ENHRY and CDR2 SYGVKD. This CDR3 region has 13 residues. This CDR3 reads CSTKDLGTYEQYF. As DNA, the CDR3 is TGTTCCACTAAAGACCTAGGGACCTACGAGCAGTACTTC.

This chain links TRBV6-2 or TRBV6-3 with TRBJ2-3, with D possibly TRBD2 on 5 matching bases. The germline gives CDR1 MNHEY, CDR2 SVGEGT. This CDR3 has 15 residues. Trimming left V 5 bases short and J 5 bases short, with 17 bases between. CDR3: CASSPSGAAIDTQYF. CDR3 in DNA: TGTGCCAGCAGTCCATCTGGAGCGGCAATAGATACGCAGTATTTT.

The V and J genes are TRBV28 and TRBJ2-1; D unresolved. The CDR3 length is 13 residues. V lost 5 bases to trimming and J lost 13 bases, with 18 bases between them. Germline CDR1 reads MDHEN; CDR2 reads SYDVKM. CDR3 amino acids: CASSGSPSETQFF. The CDR3 DNA sequence: TGTGCCAGCAGTGGTAGCCCAAGCGAGACCCAGTTCTTC.

The chain couples TRBV7-2 to TRBJ1-1; 9 bases fit TRBD1. Losses at the gene ends were 5 bases for V and 0 bases for J; bases not matched to a gene: 7. The CDR3 consists of 16 residues. Germline V CDR1 and CDR2: SGHTA, FQGNSA. The CDR3 DNA reads as TGTGCCAGCAGCCGGGACAGGGCCTCCATGAACACTGAAGCTTTCTTT. Its translation is CASSRDRASMNTEAFF.

The gene calls are TRBV11-2 and TRBJ1-1, with D hard to call. V was pared by 5 bases and J by 8 bases, with 18 bases between. This CDR3 comprises 14 residues. The germline gives CDR1 SGHAT, CDR2 FQNNGV. The CDR3 coding sequence is TGTGCCAGCAGCCAGGACGGAACCCCTAGGGAAGCTTTCTTT. It codes for CASSQDGTPREAFF.

This clonotype showed up just once. This chain links TRBV20-1 with TRBJ2-5, with D possibly TRBD1 on 6 matching bases. TRBJ2-7 explains the end of the DNA better; the J call may be wrong. Germline CDR1 and CDR2: DFQATT and SNEGSKA (reference sequence). The CDR3 loop spans 13 amino acids. CDR3 protein: CSATSDSTYEQYF. For the CDR3, the DNA is TGCAGTGCTACCTCGGACAGTACCTACGAGCAGTACTTC.

This chain joins TRBV28 and TRBJ2-1; 12 bases align to TRBD2. V shed 4 bases, J shed 10 bases, and the junction held 11 bases outside the gene matches. Looked up from germline, CDR1 is MDHEN and CDR2 is SYDVKM. This CDR3 has 16 residues. The CDR3 region has the DNA TGTGCCAGCAGTTCTCGACTAGCGGGAGAAAATAACGAGCAGTTCTTC. It translates to CASSSRLAGENNEQFF.

This clonotype appeared a few times. V and J are TRBV7-9 and TRBJ1-2; D is perhaps TRBD1 (5 bases). The CDR3 totals 15 residues. From germline, CDR1 is SEHNR and CDR2 FQNEAQ (reference sequence). V was clipped by 5 bases and J by 2 bases, with 15 bases between them. The CDR3 loop reads CASSLVGGTNYGYTF. The CDR3 DNA is TGTGCCAGCAGCCTCGTGGGGGGGACCAACTATGGCTACACCTTC. Based on the CDR3 plus reference TRBV7-9 and TRBJ1-2, the full variable domain is DTGVSQNPRHKITKRGQNVTFRCDPISEHNRLYWYRQTLGQGPEFLTYFQNEAQLEKSRLLSDRFSAERPKGSFSTLEIQRTEQGDSAMYLCASSLVGGTNYGYTFGSGTRLTVV.

This clonotype was found a few times. DNA of the CDR3: TGTGCCTGGAGTGTCACTATAGTCACCGGGGAGCTGTTTTTT. Its translation is CAWSVTIVTGELFF. The V call is TRBV30, the J call TRBJ2-2; D not certain. The V and J ends lost 0 bases and 4 bases respectively, with 9 bases between them. This CDR3 has 14 amino acids. Per the germline V gene, CDR1 is GTSNPN and CDR2 is SVGIG (reference sequence).

This clonotype turned up a few times. The CDR3 DNA reads as TGCAGCGGTGCAGCCACAGATACGCAGTATTTT. Translating it yields CSGAATDTQYF. The J gene is TRBJ2-3, the V gene TRBV29-1; D unresolved. Trimming removed 7 bases from V and 2 bases from J, with 7 bases in between. The CDR3 is made up of 11 amino acids. The germline gives CDR1 SQVTM, CDR2 ANQGSEA.

As concerns this clonotype: A much larger clone is a single base away; this may be a read error. The chain is built from TRBV6-6 and TRBJ2-3; no clear D. The CDR3 runs 14 residues. The germline V gene has CDR1 MNHNY and CDR2 SVGAGI (reference sequence). The CDR3 DNA reads TGTGCCAGCAGCATGGAAAGGCACACAGATGCGCAGTATTTT. Protein sequence: CASSMERHTDAQYF.

This clonotype was counted a few times. This rearrangement joins TRBV9 to TRBJ2-3; 8 bases map to TRBD2. V gave up 7 bases and J gave up 2 bases; unmatched junction bases: 9. Germline V CDR1 and CDR2: SGDLS, YYNGEE. The CDR3 totals 15 residues. Written as DNA, the CDR3 is TGTGCCAGCTCCCCCACTAGCGGATACACAGATACGCAGTATTTT. Translation: CASSPTSGYTDTQYF. The whole variable domain, remainder taken from reference TRBV9 and TRBJ2-3, is DSGVTQTPKHLITATGQRVTLRCSPRSGDLSVYWYQQSLDQGLQFLIQYYNGEERAKGNILERFSAQQFPDLHSELNLSSLELGDSALYFCASSPTSGYTDTQYFGPGTRLTVL.

Many counts were recorded for this clonotype. CDR3 DNA sequence: TGCAGTGCTGGGGGGGCCGCCGGCTACTACGAGCAGTACTTC. It yields the protein CSAGGAAGYYEQYF. The rearrangement joins TRBV20-1 to TRBJ2-7; maybe TRBD2 (7 bases). The CDR3 has 14 amino acids. Trimming removed 5 bases at V and 3 bases at J, with 17 bases between. Per germline, CDR1 DFQATT and CDR2 SNEGSKA (reference sequence).

This clonotype was observed a single time. This may be a read error: a much more frequent sequence differs by one nucleotide. The rearrangement joins TRBV7-8 to TRBJ2-7; D perhaps matches TRBD2 (5 bases). The CDR3 consists of 14 residues. From germline, CDR1 is SGHVS and CDR2 FQNEAQ. V gave up 4 bases and J gave up 0 bases, with 10 bases separating them. The DNA for the CDR3 is TGTGCCAGCAGCTCGACTACGATCTCCTACGAGCAGTACTTC. Its protein is CASSSTTISYEQYF.

With respect to this clonotype: The junction differs from germline at one of its ends, possibly a read error. This sequence joins TRBV6-2 or TRBV6-3 and TRBJ2-1, with TRBD2 matching over 14 bases. Germline V gene lookup returns CDR1 MNHEY and CDR2 SVGEGT. The CDR3 extends over 20 amino acids. The CDR3 here is CASSYSRRVGLAGVGNGQFF. Written as DNA, the CDR3 is TGTGCCAGCAGTTACTCGCGACGGGTGGGACTAGCGGGAGTGGGCAATGGGCAGTTCTTC.

This clonotype was counted between two and nine times. The chain couples TRBV29-1 to TRBJ1-2; TRBD1 aligns across 7 bases. J gave up 3 bases and V 6 bases, and 4 bases lay outside the gene matches. The CDR3 length is 12 residues. Per the germline V gene, CDR1 is SQVTM and CDR2 is ANQGSEA. CDR3 residues: CSVGTVDYGYTF. As DNA, the CDR3 is TGCAGCGTCGGGACAGTGGACTATGGCTACACCTTC.

The chain carries TRBV29-1 and TRBJ2-2; a possible D gene is TRBD2 (5 bases). The V end was cut by 4 bases, the J end by 7 bases, with 13 bases between. Germline CDR1 SQVTM, CDR2 ANQGSEA. The CDR3 is made up of 13 amino acids. The DNA of the CDR3 is TGCAGCGTTGGGGTAACGGGGATCGGGGAGCTGTTTTTT. Amino acids: CSVGVTGIGELFF.

This clonotype was seen at least ten times. This sequence joins TRBV3-1 and TRBJ2-3; D gene ambiguous. Trimming stripped 0 bases from V and 12 bases from J, with 13 bases between. The CDR3 runs to 13 residues. Germline values: CDR1 LGHDT, CDR2 YNNKEL (reference sequence). Here the CDR3 DNA reads TGTGCCAGCAGCCAAGATGTGGCCAAGGGACAGTATTTT. This codes for CASSQDVAKGQYF.

This clonotype was detected ten times or more. The V and J genes are TRBV6-1 and TRBJ1-1; 11 bases are shared with TRBD1. The V segment lost 5 bases and the J segment 2 bases; nucleotides outside the gene matches: 10. The germline V gene has CDR1 MNHNS and CDR2 SASEGT. CDR3 length: 17 residues. The CDR3 loop is CASSTPGTGGLNTEAFF. The CDR3 DNA follows: TGTGCCAGCAGTACCCCCGGGACAGGGGGACTAAACACTGAAGCTTTCTTT.

This clonotype appeared a single time. J is TRBJ2-6 and V is TRBV15; D tentatively reads TRBD1 or TRBD2 (5 bases each). The V end was cut by 4 bases, the J end by 0 bases, with 16 bases between. The CDR3 extends over 18 amino acids. Per germline, CDR1 LNHNV and CDR2 YYDKDF (reference sequence). The CDR3 sequence: CATSTRDAASSGANVLTF. The CDR3, as DNA: TGTGCCACCAGCACTCGGGACGCGGCCAGCTCTGGGGCCAACGTCCTGACTTTC.

This chain joins TRBV4-2 and TRBJ1-6; D is possibly TRBD1 (5 bases). Trimming cost V 1 base and J 7 bases, with 11 bases left between them. This CDR3 is 15 amino acids long. Germline loops: CDR1 LGHNA, CDR2 YNFKEQ. CDR3 nucleotides: TGTGCCAGCAGCCAAGCGGGGGGGTCAAATTCACCCCTCCACTTT. Residues: CASSQAGGSNSPLHF.

This clonotype was detected many times. The chain carries TRBV7-9 and TRBJ1-4; tentative D call: TRBD1 (6 bases). Germline-derived CDR1 and CDR2 are SEHNR and FQNEAQ (reference sequence). This CDR3 has 15 residues. V gave up 5 bases and J gave up 5 bases, with 15 bases separating them. CDR3 region: CASSPRDTQNEKLFF. The CDR3, as DNA: TGTGCCAGCAGCCCCCGGGACACCCAGAATGAAAAACTGTTTTTT.

The sample holds one count of this clonotype. This chain links TRBV20-1 with TRBJ2-7, with 9 nucleotides matching TRBD2. After removal of 3 bases from V and 4 bases from J, the junction contained 16 bases not matched to a gene. This CDR3 contains 17 residues. Germline V lookup: CDR1 DFQATT, CDR2 SNEGSKA (reference sequence). The CDR3 nucleotides read TGCAGTGCTAGGGCCCGACTAGCGGCCGGGTCCGAGTACGAGCAGTACTTC. Residues: CSARARLAAGSEYEQYF.

The rearrangement joins TRBV6-6 to TRBJ2-6; D uncertain. With 5 bases removed from V and 0 bases from J, the gap between germline ends came to 8 bases. The CDR3 contains 15 residues. Germline values: CDR1 MNHNY, CDR2 SVGAGI (reference sequence). CDR3 amino acids: CASSTQDSGANVLTF. DNA of the CDR3: TGTGCCAGCAGTACGCAGGACTCTGGGGCCAACGTCCTGACTTTC.

This clonotype was counted between two and nine times. A much larger clone lies a single base off, so this may be a read error. The chain has TRBV29-1 and TRBJ2-1, with 7 positions matching TRBD2. The J call may be wrong; the DNA end is better matched by TRBJ2-7. Germline CDR1 reads SQVTM; CDR2 reads ANQGSEA. This CDR3 has 13 residues. CDR3 loop: CSVGGGGYNEQYF. CDR3 in DNA: TGCAGCGTTGGCGGGGGTGGCTACAATGAGCAGTACTTC.

This clonotype was seen a handful of times. The V and J genes are TRBV6-5 and TRBJ1-1; possibly TRBD1 for D (5 bases). Germline V gene data show CDR1 as MNHEY and CDR2 as SVGAGI. Trimming shortened V by 0 bases and J by 2 bases, and 7 bases separated the two germline ends. The CDR3 consists of 14 residues. CDR3 amino acids: CASSYSRGNTEAFF. The CDR3 nucleotides read TGTGCCAGCAGTTACTCAAGGGGAAACACTGAAGCTTTCTTT.

Written as DNA, the CDR3 is TGTGCCAGCACTAATAGACAGGGGACGAGGTACGAGCAGTACTTC. It translates to CASTNRQGTRYEQYF. The chain joins TRBV7-9 to TRBJ2-7; 8 nucleotides agree with TRBD1. The CDR3 extends over 15 amino acids. The germline gives CDR1 SEHNR, CDR2 FQNEAQ (reference sequence). The V and J ends lost 7 bases and 4 bases, in that order; junction bases with no gene match: 12. Full variable domain (remainder filled in from reference TRBV7-9 and TRBJ2-7): DTGVSQNPRHKITKRGQNVTFRCDPISEHNRLYWYRQTLGQGPEFLTYFQNEAQLEKSRLLSDRFSAERPKGSFSTLEIQRTEQGDSAMYLCASTNRQGTRYEQYFGPGTRLTVT.

Only a few counts were recorded for this clonotype. This chain uses TRBV20-1 with TRBJ2-5, with D tentatively TRBD2 (5 bases). The CDR3 runs 13 residues. Trimming took off 3 bases at V and 5 bases at J, with 13 bases between the two ends. Germline V gives CDR1 DFQATT, CDR2 SNEGSKA (reference sequence). CDR3 DNA sequence: TGCAGTGCTAGCCCTAGCCTCCAGGAGACCCAGTACTTC. Protein sequence: CSASPSLQETQYF.

This chain connects TRBV7-9 to TRBJ2-3, with 9 positions matching TRBD2. The CDR3 runs 18 residues. The germline CDR1 and CDR2 sequences are SEHNR and FQNEAQ (reference sequence). V lost 5 bases and J lost 3; bases outside the gene matches: 15. In DNA form, the CDR3 reads TGTGCCAGCAGCCCCCCCATGAGCGGGGGGCCAACGACAGATACGCAGTATTTT. Translation: CASSPPMSGGPTTDTQYF.